The 26 T cell receptor beta chains below all came from one sample that was sequenced in a study of molecular identifiers for immune sequencing clone quantification. TCRdb ran MiXCR on the PCR reads and lists one entry per CDR3 protein. The table lists around 470,000 distinct CDR3 sequences, roughly 24% of them singletons. Sequenced: naive CD8+ T cells from blood, with Jurkat cell RNA spiked in. The subset: FACS-sorted CD8+CD4-CCR7+CD45RA+ naive T cells. Receptor source: a human donor in good health. Some libraries in this study had Jurkat cell RNA spiked in.

Turning to this clonotype: Compared with germline, one end of the junction differs, possibly owing to a read error. The chain links TRBV7-9 to TRBJ2-7; 10 nucleotides line up with TRBD2. The CDR3 totals 14 residues. Germline V lookup: CDR1 SEHNR, CDR2 FQNEAQ (reference sequence). Written as DNA, the CDR3 is TGTGCCCGCAGCTTCCTAGCGGGAGCCTACGAGCAGTACTTC. This translates into CARSFLAGAYEQYF. The full variable domain, rest sourced from reference TRBV7-9 and TRBJ2-7, is DTGVSQNPRHKITKRGQNVTFRCDPISEHNRLYWYRQTLGQGPEFLTYFQNEAQLEKSRLLSDRFSAERPKGSFSTLEIQRTEQGDSAMYLCARSFLAGAYEQYFGPGTRLTVT.

The chain joins TRBV18 to TRBJ2-2; TRBD1 agrees at 8 bases. J lost 5 bases, V lost 4 bases, and 21 bases had no gene match. The germline gives CDR1 KGHSH, CDR2 LQKENI. The CDR3 is 20 amino acids. CDR3 in DNA: TGTGCCAGCTCACTAAAGCACAGGACAGGGTCGGCCCTGAGAACCGGGGAGCTGTTTTTT. Its translation: CASSLKHRTGSALRTGELFF.

This clonotype was counted ten times or more. This chain connects TRBV11-2 to TRBJ1-6; no clear D. The germline V gene encodes CDR1 SGHAT and CDR2 FQNNGV. The CDR3 contains 14 residues. Trimming took off 6 bases at V and 4 bases at J, with 10 bases between the two ends. Written as DNA, the CDR3 is TGTGCCAGCAGTCACCGGGGTTATAATTCACCCCTCCACTTT. Translated: CASSHRGYNSPLHF.

This clonotype was picked up many times. This sequence joins TRBV2 and TRBJ2-3, with 8 positions matching TRBD2. CDR1 SNHLY and CDR2 FYNNEI come from the germline V gene. V lost 10 bases and J lost 4; bases outside the gene matches: 10. This CDR3 comprises 14 residues. CDR3 loop: CATSGLAGPDTQYF. The CDR3 DNA reads TGTGCCACCTCCGGACTAGCAGGGCCAGATACGCAGTATTTT.

This clonotype is a singleton in its sample. A junction end diverges from the germline sequence, so it may reflect a read error. The chain employs TRBV7-6 and TRBJ1-6; 7 nucleotides agree with TRBD1. Germline V gene data show CDR1 as SGHVS and CDR2 as FNYEAQ. This CDR3 spans 16 amino acids. CDR3 in DNA: TGTGCCAGCAGCTTGTCTGACAGGGATCCTAACTCACACCTCCACTTT. Its translation: CASSLSDRDPNSHLHF.

To note about this clonotype: This may be a read error: a much more frequent sequence differs by one nucleotide. V is TRBV5-6 and J is TRBJ2-3, with D tentatively TRBD1 (6 bases). Germline V gene data show CDR1 as SGHDT and CDR2 as YYEEEE. CDR3 length equals 15 residues. The CDR3 nucleotides are TGTGCCAGCAGCGGGACAAGGGGTAGCACAGATACGCAGTGTTTT. Translated, it gives CASSGTRGSTDTQCF.

This clonotype was counted many times. The chain is built from TRBV5-4 and TRBJ1-1; D is uncertain. Germline CDR1 and CDR2: SGHNT and YYREEE (reference sequence). The V and J ends lost 6 bases and 1 base respectively, with 16 bases between them. The CDR3 consists of 15 residues. The CDR3 sequence: CASKDGMWENTEAFF. Written as DNA, the CDR3 is TGTGCCAGCAAGGACGGTATGTGGGAGAACACTGAAGCTTTCTTT.

This clonotype turned up a few times. The chain couples TRBV4-1 to TRBJ2-7, with a weak D call TRBD2 (7 bases). The ends were cut back, 2 bases at V and 5 bases at J, with 13 bases in the middle. Germline CDR1 MGHRA, CDR2 YSYEKL. The CDR3 is made up of 14 amino acids. The CDR3 nucleotides are TGCGCCAGCAGCCAAAGGGGGGGTATGGACGAGCAGTACTTC. It is translated as CASSQRGGMDEQYF.

The sample holds many counts of this clonotype. J is TRBJ2-7 and V is TRBV29-1; D is possibly TRBD2 (6 bases). CDR1 and CDR2 (germline): SQVTM, ANQGSEA. The CDR3 length is 12 residues. With 7 bases removed from V and 6 bases from J, the gap between germline ends came to 16 bases. This chain's CDR3 is CSAPGPRGEQYF. CDR3 DNA: TGCAGCGCCCCGGGACCGCGGGGCGAGCAGTACTTC.

This clonotype occurred a few times. The J gene is TRBJ2-3, the V gene TRBV30; TRBD1 might be the D (7 bases). Trimming cost V 0 bases and J 2 bases, with 12 bases left between them. Germline CDR1 is GTSNPN and CDR2 is SVGIG (reference sequence). The CDR3 has 15 amino acids. CDR3 protein: CAWSVAGGYTDTQYF. The CDR3 coding sequence is TGTGCCTGGAGTGTCGCAGGGGGGTACACAGATACGCAGTATTTT.

In this sample, this clonotype turned up many times. The chain combines TRBV2 with TRBJ2-3, with D possibly being TRBD2 (5 bases). V dropped 6 bases and J dropped 4 bases, with 8 bases sitting between them. The germline CDR1 and CDR2 sequences are SNHLY and FYNNEI. The CDR3 consists of 12 residues. The CDR3 here is CASRVSADTQYF. For the CDR3, the DNA is TGTGCCAGCAGGGTTAGCGCAGATACGCAGTATTTT.

This clonotype was detected only a few times. A clone one base away is much larger, so this may be a read error. V and J are TRBV7-2 and TRBJ2-5; D not certain. Germline CDR1 SGHTA, CDR2 FQGNSA. Trimming shortened V by 3 bases and J by 2 bases, and 7 bases separated the two germline ends. The CDR3 is made up of 13 amino acids. CDR3: CASSFPPQETQYF. CDR3 nucleotides: TGTGCCAGCAGCTTTCCACCTCAAGAGACCCAGTACTTC.

V and J are TRBV5-6 and TRBJ1-4; D gene unclear. Trimming took 0 bases from V and 6 from J, leaving 12 bases between them. The CDR3 sequence is 15 residues long. Germline values: CDR1 SGHDT, CDR2 YYEEEE. The CDR3, as DNA: TGTGCCAGCAGCTTGGCCGGGTCCGGGGATGAAAAACTGTTTTTT. Translated, it gives CASSLAGSGDEKLFF.

Comment on this clonotype: This may come from a read error, since a much larger clone is one base off. The chain joins TRBV6-6 to TRBJ2-3, with TRBD2 matching over 13 bases. Germline V gene lookup returns CDR1 MNHNY and CDR2 SVGAGI (reference sequence). The CDR3 totals 16 residues. The CDR3 sequence: CASSSKTSGRIDTRYF. The CDR3 DNA follows: TGTGCCAGCAGTTCCAAGACTAGCGGGAGGATAGATACGCGGTATTTT.

Many counts were recorded for this clonotype. The chain is built from TRBV7-8 and TRBJ2-7; 7 bases are shared with TRBD1. This CDR3 has 14 residues. Trimming at V came to 1 base and at J to 4 bases, leaving 4 bases not matched to a gene. From germline, CDR1 is SGHVS and CDR2 FQNEAQ. The CDR3 loop reads CASSLGTGEYEQYF. The CDR3 coding sequence is TGTGCCAGCAGCTTAGGCACAGGGGAATACGAGCAGTACTTC.

The chain joins TRBV11-2 to TRBJ2-7, with D possibly matching TRBD2 (5 bases). V dropped 5 bases and J dropped 2 bases, with 13 bases sitting between them. Germline CDR1 is SGHAT and CDR2 is FQNNGV. This CDR3 region has 14 residues. CDR3 coding DNA: TGTGCCAGCAGCCCCGCGGACGGGGCCTACGAGCAGTACTTC. Residues: CASSPADGAYEQYF.

The chain links TRBV6-5 to TRBJ2-1; 7 bases are shared with TRBD1. The germline CDR1 and CDR2 sequences are MNHEY and SVGAGI. The CDR3 spans 12 residues. V lost 5 bases and J lost 7; bases outside the gene matches: 2. This CDR3 reads CASSRQGNEQFF. The CDR3 DNA reads as TGTGCCAGCAGTAGACAGGGAAATGAGCAGTTCTTC.

A remark on this clonotype: Because the CDR3 is missing its conserved closing phenylalanine or tryptophan, this is likely a read error. J is TRBJ2-7 and V is TRBV28; D remains unclear. V was shortened by 6 bases and J by 4 bases, with 13 bases between the two germline ends. This CDR3 contains 13 residues. CDR1 is MDHEN and CDR2 is SYDVKM in the germline V gene. CDR3 amino acids: CASSPPYNYEQYL. The CDR3 DNA sequence: TGTGCCAGCAGCCCGCCCTACAATTACGAGCAGTACCTC.

This clonotype showed up just a few times. The CDR3 region has the DNA TGTGCCACACAGGGGGCAATCATGAACACTGAAGCTTTCTTT. Translating it yields CATQGAIMNTEAFF. The V gene is TRBV5-8, the J gene TRBJ1-1; 9 positions agree with TRBD1. The V and J ends lost 9 bases and 0 bases, in that order; junction bases with no gene match: 6. Germline V gene data show CDR1 as SGHTS and CDR2 as YDEGEE. This CDR3 is built from 14 residues.

This clonotype was found many times. The CDR3 reads CSARVQGYEQYF. Here the CDR3 DNA reads TGCAGTGCTAGGGTACAGGGGTACGAGCAGTACTTC. V is TRBV20-1 and J is TRBJ2-7; 7 bases align to TRBD1. Germline values: CDR1 DFQATT, CDR2 SNEGSKA (reference sequence). The V and J ends lost 3 bases and 4 bases, in that order; junction bases with no gene match: 3. This CDR3 region has 12 residues.

Concerning this clonotype: One end of the junction varies from germline; a read error may be responsible. The chain employs TRBV20-1 and TRBJ2-7; D uncertain. The CDR3 has 13 amino acids. Germline CDR1 DFQATT, CDR2 SNEGSKA (reference sequence). This chain's CDR3 is CSARGAPTYPPSF. The DNA for the CDR3 is TGCAGTGCTAGAGGGGCCCCTACCTACCCGCCGTCCTTC.

This clonotype was detected only a few times. The chain links TRBV27 to TRBJ2-7, with 13 bases fitting TRBD2. This CDR3 is 16 amino acids long. After removal of 5 bases from V and 6 bases from J, the junction contained 10 bases not matched to a gene. The germline gives CDR1 MNHEY, CDR2 SMNVEV (reference sequence). CDR3 residues: CASSPTGTSGITEQYF. DNA of the CDR3: TGTGCCAGCAGTCCGACAGGGACTAGCGGGATCACCGAGCAGTACTTC.

This clonotype has just a few counts. The chain couples TRBV27 to TRBJ1-5, with a tentative D call TRBD1 (5 bases). The V end lost 2 bases, the J end lost 2 bases, and 10 bases lay between the germline ends. Germline CDR1 is MNHEY and CDR2 is SMNVEV (reference sequence). The CDR3 is 15 residues long. The CDR3 loop is CASSLSARGNQPQHF. CDR3 DNA: TGTGCCAGCAGTTTAAGCGCCAGGGGCAATCAGCCCCAGCATTTT.

A note on this clonotype: A read error may be the cause here, since a much bigger clone is one base away. V usage is TRBV2 and J usage is TRBJ2-7; possibly TRBD2 for D (7 bases). The V end was cut by 11 bases, the J end by 2 bases, with 22 bases between. The CDR3 runs 15 residues. The germline V gene encodes CDR1 SNHLY and CDR2 FYNNEI. CDR3 coding DNA: TGTGCCGGCCATTCCGGGGGGCAACGTCCCTACGAGCAGTACTTC. Its translation: CAGHSGGQRPYEQYF.

The V call is TRBV4-1, the J call TRBJ2-7; D might be TRBD1 (5 bases). This CDR3 is built from 13 residues. V was pared by 1 base and J by 4 bases, with 8 bases between. Germline loops: CDR1 MGHRA, CDR2 YSYEKL. The CDR3 spells CASSQVQGYEQYF. As DNA, the CDR3 is TGCGCCAGCAGCCAAGTTCAGGGATACGAGCAGTACTTC.

At least ten counts were recorded for this clonotype. The chain couples TRBV20-1 to TRBJ2-3; 8 bases agree with TRBD2. The CDR3 is 14 residues long. Trimming at V came to 3 bases and at J to 4 bases, leaving 6 bases not matched to a gene. CDR1 is DFQATT, CDR2 SNEGSKA, per germline (reference sequence). The DNA of the CDR3 is TGCAGTGCTAGTCCCCGGGGGGGTCCAGATACGCAGTATTTT. Translation: CSASPRGGPDTQYF.